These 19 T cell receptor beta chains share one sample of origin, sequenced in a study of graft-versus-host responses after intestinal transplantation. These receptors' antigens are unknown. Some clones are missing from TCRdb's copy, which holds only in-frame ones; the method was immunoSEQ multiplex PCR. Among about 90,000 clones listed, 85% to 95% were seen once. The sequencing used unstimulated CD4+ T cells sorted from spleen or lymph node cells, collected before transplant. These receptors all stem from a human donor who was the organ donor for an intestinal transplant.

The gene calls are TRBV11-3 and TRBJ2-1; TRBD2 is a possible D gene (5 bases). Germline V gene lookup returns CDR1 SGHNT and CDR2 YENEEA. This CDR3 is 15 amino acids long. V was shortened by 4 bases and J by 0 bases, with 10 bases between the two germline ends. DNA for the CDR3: TGTGCCAGCAGCTCCGAGGGCGGCTCCTACAATGAGCAGTTCTTC. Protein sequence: CASSSEGGSYNEQFF.

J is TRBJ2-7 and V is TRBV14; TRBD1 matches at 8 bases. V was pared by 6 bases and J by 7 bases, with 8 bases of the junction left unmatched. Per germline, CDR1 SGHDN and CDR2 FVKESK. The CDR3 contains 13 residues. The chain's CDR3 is CASRLTGVWEQYF. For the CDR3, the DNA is TGTGCCAGCAGGCTGACAGGGGTCTGGGAGCAGTACTTC.

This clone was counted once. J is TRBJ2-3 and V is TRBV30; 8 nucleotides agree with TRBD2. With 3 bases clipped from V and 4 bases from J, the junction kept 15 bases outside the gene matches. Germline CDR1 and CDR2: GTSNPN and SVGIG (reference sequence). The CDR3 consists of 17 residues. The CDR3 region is CAWSRGPRSGNADTQYF. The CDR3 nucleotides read TGTGCCTGGAGCCGGGGACCGCGTAGCGGGAACGCAGATACGCAGTATTTT.

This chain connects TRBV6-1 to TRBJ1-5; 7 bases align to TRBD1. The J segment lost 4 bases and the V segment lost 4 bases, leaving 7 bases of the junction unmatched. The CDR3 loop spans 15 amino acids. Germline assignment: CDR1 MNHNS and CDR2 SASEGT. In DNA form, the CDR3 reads TGTGCCAGCAGTGTAACAGGGGTATCAAATCAGCCCCAGCATTTT. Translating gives CASSVTGVSNQPQHF.

CDR3 protein: CASSHELDTVSYEQYF. CDR3 nucleotide sequence: TGCGCCAGCAGCCATGAATTGGACACGGTTTCCTACGAGCAGTACTTC. The V and J genes are TRBV5-1 and TRBJ2-7; a possible D gene is TRBD1 (5 bases). The CDR3 is 16 residues long. Trimming pared 4 bases from V and 1 base from J, leaving 18 bases between. Germline V CDR1 and CDR2: SGHRS, YFSETQ. The full variable domain, in which reference TRBV5-1 and TRBJ2-7 provide the parts outside the CDR3, is KAGVTQTPRYLIKTRGQQVTLSCSPISGHRSVSWYQQTPGQGLQFLFEYFSETQRNKGNFPGRFSGRQFSNSRSEMNVSTLELGDSALYLCASSHELDTVSYEQYFGPGTRLTVT.

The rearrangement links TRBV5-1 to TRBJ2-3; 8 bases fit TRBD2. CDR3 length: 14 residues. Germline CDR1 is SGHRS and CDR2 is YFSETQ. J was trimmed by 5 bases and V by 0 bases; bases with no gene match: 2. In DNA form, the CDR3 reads TGCGCCAGCAGCTTGGGGACTAGCCAAGATACGCAGTATTTT. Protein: CASSLGTSQDTQYF.

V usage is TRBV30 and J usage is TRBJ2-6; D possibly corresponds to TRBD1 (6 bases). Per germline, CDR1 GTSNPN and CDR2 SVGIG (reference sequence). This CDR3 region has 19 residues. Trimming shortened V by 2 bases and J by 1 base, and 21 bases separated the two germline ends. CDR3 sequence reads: CAWSLRPGTSISGANVLTF. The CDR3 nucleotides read TGTGCCTGGAGTTTACGGCCGGGGACATCGATTTCTGGGGCCAACGTCCTGACTTTC.

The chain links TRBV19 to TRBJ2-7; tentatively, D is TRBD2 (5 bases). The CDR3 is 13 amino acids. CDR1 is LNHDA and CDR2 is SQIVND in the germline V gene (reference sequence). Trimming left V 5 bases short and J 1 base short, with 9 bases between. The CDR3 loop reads CASSPEGSYEQYF. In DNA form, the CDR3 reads TGTGCCAGTAGTCCTGAGGGTTCCTACGAGCAGTACTTC. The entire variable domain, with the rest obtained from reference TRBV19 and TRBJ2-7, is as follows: DGGITQSPKYLFRKEGQNVTLSCEQNLNHDAMYWYRQDPGQGLRLIYYSQIVNDFQKGDIAEGYSVSREKKESFPLTVTSAQKNPTAFYLCASSPEGSYEQYFGPGTRLTVT.

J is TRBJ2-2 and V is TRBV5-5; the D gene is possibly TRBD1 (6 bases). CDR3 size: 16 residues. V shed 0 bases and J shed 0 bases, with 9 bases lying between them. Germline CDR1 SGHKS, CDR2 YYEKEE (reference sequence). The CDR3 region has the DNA TGTGCCAGCAGCTTGGCCAGGGGCGCGAACACCGGGGAGCTGTTTTTT. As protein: CASSLARGANTGELFF.

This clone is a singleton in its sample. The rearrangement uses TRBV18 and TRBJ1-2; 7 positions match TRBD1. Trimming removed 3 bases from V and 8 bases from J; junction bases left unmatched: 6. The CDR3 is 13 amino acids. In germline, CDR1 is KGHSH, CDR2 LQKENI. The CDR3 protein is CASSPPTGRGYTF. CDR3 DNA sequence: TGTGCCAGCTCACCGCCGACAGGGAGAGGCTACACCTTC. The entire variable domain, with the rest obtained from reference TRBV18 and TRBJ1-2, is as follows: NAGVMQNPRHLVRRRGQEARLRCSPMKGHSHVYWYRQLPEEGLKFMVYLQKENIIDESGMPKERFSAEFPKEGPSILRIQQVVRGDSAAYFCASSPPTGRGYTFGSGTRLTVV.

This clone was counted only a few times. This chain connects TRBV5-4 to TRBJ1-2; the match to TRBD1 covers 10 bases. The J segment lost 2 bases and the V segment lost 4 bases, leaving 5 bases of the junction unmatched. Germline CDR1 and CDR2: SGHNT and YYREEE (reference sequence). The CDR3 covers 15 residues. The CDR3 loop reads CASSVRTGGNYGYTF. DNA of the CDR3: TGTGCCAGCAGCGTACGGACAGGGGGGAACTATGGCTACACCTTC.

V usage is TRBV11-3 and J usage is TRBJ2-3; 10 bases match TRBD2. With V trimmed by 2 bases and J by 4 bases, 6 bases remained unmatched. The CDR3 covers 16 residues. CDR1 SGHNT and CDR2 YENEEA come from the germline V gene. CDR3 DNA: TGTGCCAGCAGCTTATTCTCAGCGGGGGGGTCAGATACGCAGTATTTT. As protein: CASSLFSAGGSDTQYF.

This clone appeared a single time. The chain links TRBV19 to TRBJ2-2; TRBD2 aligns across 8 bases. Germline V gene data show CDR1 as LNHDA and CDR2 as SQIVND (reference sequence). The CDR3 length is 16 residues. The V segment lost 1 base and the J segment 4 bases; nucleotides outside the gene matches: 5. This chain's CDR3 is CASSIGGLGFTGELFF. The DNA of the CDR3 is TGTGCCAGTAGTATAGGGGGACTAGGATTCACCGGGGAGCTGTTTTTT.

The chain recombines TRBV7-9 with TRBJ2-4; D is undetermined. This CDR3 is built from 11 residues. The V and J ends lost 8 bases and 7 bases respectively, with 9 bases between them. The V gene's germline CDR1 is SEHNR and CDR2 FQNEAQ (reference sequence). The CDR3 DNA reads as TGTGCCAGCGGCCCTAGGAACATTCAGTACTTC. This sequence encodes CASGPRNIQYF.

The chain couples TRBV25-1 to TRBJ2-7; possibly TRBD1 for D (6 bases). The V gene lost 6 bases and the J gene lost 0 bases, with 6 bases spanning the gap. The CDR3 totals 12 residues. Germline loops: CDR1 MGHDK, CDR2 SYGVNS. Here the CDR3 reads CASRQGSYEQYF. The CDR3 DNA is TGTGCCAGCAGACAGGGCTCCTACGAGCAGTACTTC.

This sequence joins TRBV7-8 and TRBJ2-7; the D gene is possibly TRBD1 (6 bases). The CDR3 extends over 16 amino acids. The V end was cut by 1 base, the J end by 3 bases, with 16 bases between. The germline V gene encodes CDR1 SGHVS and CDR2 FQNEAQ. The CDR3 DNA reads TGTGCCAGCAGCTTAGGGACCCATGGACAGTTCTACGAGCAGTACTTC. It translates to CASSLGTHGQFYEQYF.

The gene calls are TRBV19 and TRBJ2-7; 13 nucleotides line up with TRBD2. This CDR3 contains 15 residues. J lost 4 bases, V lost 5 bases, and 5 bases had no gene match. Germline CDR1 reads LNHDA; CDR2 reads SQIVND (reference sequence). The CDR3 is CASSGRLAGGYEQYF. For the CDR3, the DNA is TGTGCCAGTAGTGGCCGACTAGCGGGAGGATACGAGCAGTACTTC.

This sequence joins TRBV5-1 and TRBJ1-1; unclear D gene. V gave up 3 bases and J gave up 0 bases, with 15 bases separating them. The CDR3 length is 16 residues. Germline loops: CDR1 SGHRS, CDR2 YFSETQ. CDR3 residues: CASSWRVGWMNTEAFF. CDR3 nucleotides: TGCGCCAGCAGCTGGCGGGTGGGGTGGATGAACACTGAAGCTTTCTTT.

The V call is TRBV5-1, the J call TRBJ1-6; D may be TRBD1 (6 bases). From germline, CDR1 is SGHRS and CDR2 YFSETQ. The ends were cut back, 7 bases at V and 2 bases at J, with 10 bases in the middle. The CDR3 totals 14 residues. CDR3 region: CASPRGTYNSPLHF. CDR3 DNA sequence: TGCGCCAGCCCCAGGGGAACCTATAATTCACCCCTCCACTTT. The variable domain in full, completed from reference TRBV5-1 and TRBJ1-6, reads KAGVTQTPRYLIKTRGQQVTLSCSPISGHRSVSWYQQTPGQGLQFLFEYFSETQRNKGNFPGRFSGRQFSNSRSEMNVSTLELGDSALYLCASPRGTYNSPLHFGNGTRLTVT.